This T cell receptor (beta chain) was found in a study of T-cell reconstitution after alpha-beta-depleted transplantation in children. The library targeted TCRbeta and was prepared with unique molecular identifiers. One entry per CDR3 protein, called by TCRdb with MiXCR from the PCR reads. The top ten clones hold approximately 5% of a sample with more than 200,000 distinct CDR3 sequences, 9.7% of them seen once. CDR3 size: 16 residues. With 3 bases removed from V and 3 bases from J, the gap between germline ends came to 15 bases. This clonotype was counted at least ten times. This receptor was identified in a human donor who donated a stem cell graft to a child with SCID. The sample consisted of PBMCs from the stem cell graft donor, taken from the stem cell graft. V gene TRBV12-3 or TRBV12-4 combines with J gene TRBJ2-4; D remains ambiguous. In nucleotides, the CDR3 is TGTGCCAGCAGTTTGGCGTCGGGTAAAGTCAAAAACATTCAGTACTTC. Protein product: CASSLASGKVKNIQYF.